This T cell receptor (beta chain) was sequenced during a study of T cells in Graves' hyperthyroidism and ophthalmopathy. This clonotype was counted at least ten times. The target antigen is unknown. Broader study findings: Most thyroid clonotypes with frequency above 0.001 were detected in blood.

The CDR3 has 13 residues. V lost 8 bases, J lost 4 bases, and 3 bases stayed unmatched. The germline V gene encodes CDR1 SNHLY and CDR2 FYNNEI. Exclusions: uncontrolled infection, other autoimmune disease, pregnancy, lactation. In making diagnoses, clinical symptoms, serum thyroxine and TRAb, thyroid ultrasound and orbital computed tomography were all used. Authors of the study amplified TCR beta CDR3 regions from RNA transcripts. TCR CDR3 underwent first-round RT-PCR with the HTBI primer set. One entry per CDR3 protein results from TCRdb running MiXCR on the multiplex PCR reads. The sample has a few hundred thousand distinct CDR3 sequences, roughly 15% seen once.

The clonotype comes from a woman in her thirties or forties with Graves' ophthalmopathy. Sequenced input: blood. The rearrangement uses TRBV2 and TRBJ2-7; TRBD1 matches at 12 bases. CDR3: CASVGQGAYEQYF. The CDR3 DNA sequence: TGTGCCAGCGTGGGACAGGGGGCTTACGAGCAGTACTTC.